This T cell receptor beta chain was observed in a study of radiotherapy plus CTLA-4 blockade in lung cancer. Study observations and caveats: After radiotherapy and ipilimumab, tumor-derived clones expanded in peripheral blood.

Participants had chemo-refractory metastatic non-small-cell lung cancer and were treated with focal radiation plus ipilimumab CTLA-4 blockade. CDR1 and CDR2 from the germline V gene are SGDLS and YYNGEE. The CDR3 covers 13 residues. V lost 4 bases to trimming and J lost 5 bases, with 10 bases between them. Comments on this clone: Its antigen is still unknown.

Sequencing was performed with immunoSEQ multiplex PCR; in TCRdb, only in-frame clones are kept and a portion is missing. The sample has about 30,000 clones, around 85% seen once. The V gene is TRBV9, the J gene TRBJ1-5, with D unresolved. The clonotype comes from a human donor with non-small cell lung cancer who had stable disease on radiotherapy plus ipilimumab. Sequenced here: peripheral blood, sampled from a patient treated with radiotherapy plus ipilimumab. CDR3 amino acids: CASSLDGDQPQHF. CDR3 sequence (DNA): TGTGCCAGCAGCCTCGACGGGGATCAGCCCCAGCATTTT.